Given below is one T cell receptor beta chain in context. Its specificity is not known. The germline CDR1 and CDR2 sequences are SGHRS and YFSETQ. Losses at the gene ends were 4 bases for V and 0 bases for J; bases not matched to a gene: 7. CDR3 length equals 16 residues. Semi-nested PCR with Nested Universal Primer A followed constant-region reverse priming of full-length variable regions. TCRdb re-called the 5' RACE reads through MiXCR, storing one row per CDR3 protein. The data contain 6,700 or so distinct CDR3 sequences, roughly three fifths of them singletons. Study-level results: Greatest tumor Treg TCR overlap was with tumor naive CD4+ cells. In terms of TCR gene usage, tumor memory CD4+ T cells clustered together with blood and lymph node memory CD4+ cells, as well as with lymph node naive CD4+ cells.

The sequencing sample was made of tumor-infiltrating memory CD4+ T cells sorted from the breast tumor. Noted subset: memory CD4+ T cells, CD4+CD45RO+CD25-. This sequence originates from a female donor with breast cancer. This chain connects TRBV5-1 to TRBJ2-1; 7 positions match TRBD2. The CDR3 loop is CASSGPGGSSYNEQFF. CDR3 in DNA: TGCGCCAGCAGCGGGCCGGGCGGGAGCTCCTACAATGAGCAGTTCTTC. The variable domain in full, with the rest retrieved from reference TRBV5-1 and TRBJ2-1, is KAGVTQTPRYLIKTRGQQVTLSCSPISGHRSVSWYQQTPGQGLQFLFEYFSETQRNKGNFPGRFSGRQFSNSRSEMNVSTLELGDSALYLCASSGPGGSSYNEQFFGPGTRLTVL.